Below, 25 T cell receptor beta chains from the same sample are listed, as sequenced in a study of shared clonotypes between healthy human individuals. Libraries were prepared by immunoSEQ multiplex PCR; TCRdb keeps only in-frame clonotypes and omits some of them. In the table there are over a million clones, around 78% of which are singletons. Sequenced material: memory CD4+ T cells from PBMCs. Stated subset: CD45RA-negative fraction. These receptors were taken from a man younger than 35 in good health. Some clones in this sample may be carry-over from other donors' samples.

This rearrangement joins TRBV30 to TRBJ1-3; D unclear. Trimming pared 5 bases from V and 0 bases from J, leaving 8 bases between. This CDR3 region has 13 residues. Looked up from germline, CDR1 is GTSNPN and CDR2 is SVGIG (reference sequence). The CDR3 DNA sequence: TGTGCCTGGGACGGAAGCTCTGGAAACACCATATATTTT. Encoded protein: CAWDGSSGNTIYF.

The V and J genes are TRBV6-1 and TRBJ1-5; 7 bases are shared with TRBD1. The germline gives CDR1 MNHNS, CDR2 SASEGT. CDR3 length: 14 residues. V shed 6 bases, J shed 6 bases, and the junction held 8 bases outside the gene matches. CDR3 DNA sequence: TGTGCCAGCAGGGCAGGGGGGTCGGGTCAGCCCCAGCATTTT. Amino acids: CASRAGGSGQPQHF.

The chain is built from TRBV6-5 and TRBJ2-2; tentatively, D is TRBD1 (6 bases). Germline V gene lookup returns CDR1 MNHEY and CDR2 SVGAGI. The CDR3 extends over 14 amino acids. V gave up 6 bases and J gave up 10 bases, with 18 bases separating them. CDR3 protein: CASSRTDNPLELFF. Written as DNA, the CDR3 is TGTGCCAGCAGCCGGACAGATAACCCCCTGGAGCTGTTTTTT.

Here the CDR3 reads CASSLFADTNTGELFF. The CDR3 region has the DNA TGTGCCAGCAGCTTATTCGCGGACACTAACACCGGGGAGCTGTTTTTT. This chain uses TRBV7-2 with TRBJ2-2; D is perhaps TRBD1 (5 bases). Trimming removed 2 bases at V and 2 bases at J, with 12 bases between. This CDR3 is 16 amino acids long. CDR1 is SGHTA, CDR2 FQGNSA, per germline.

The chain joins TRBV5-8 to TRBJ2-5, with 11 bases lining up with TRBD2. The germline CDR1 and CDR2 sequences are SGHTS and YDEGEE. Trimming cost V 4 bases and J 5 bases; bases outside gene matches: 10. This CDR3 region has 16 residues. CDR3 sequence (DNA): TGTGCCAGCAGCAGAGGGACTAGCGGAGGGGGGGAGACCCAGTACTTC. Amino acids: CASSRGTSGGGETQYF.

A few counts support this clone. CDR3 in amino acids: CATSRGYGLADTGELFF. The CDR3 region has the DNA TGTGCCACCAGCAGAGGATATGGGCTAGCGGACACCGGGGAGCTGTTTTTT. The chain has TRBV15 and TRBJ2-2, with 7 bases identical to TRBD2. V lost 1 base to trimming and J lost 3 bases; unmatched junction nucleotides: 8. The germline V gene has CDR1 LNHNV and CDR2 YYDKDF (reference sequence). CDR3 length: 17 amino acids.

This clone has only one observation. CDR3 sequence: CASSYASRQGAVAFF. The CDR3 DNA sequence: TGTGCCAGCAGTTACGCCTCCAGACAGGGTGCGGTAGCTTTCTTT. The chain combines TRBV6-6 with TRBJ1-1; 7 positions agree with TRBD1. The CDR3 length is 15 residues. Germline V gene sequence: CDR1 MNHNY, CDR2 SVGAGI (reference sequence). V lost 2 bases to trimming and J lost 10 bases; unmatched junction nucleotides: 13.

The chain employs TRBV9 and TRBJ1-3; no definite D call. V lost 0 bases and J lost 3, with 7 bases in between. The CDR3 has 14 residues. The germline V gene has CDR1 SGDLS and CDR2 YYNGEE. CDR3 protein: CASSVDGFGNTIYF. Written as DNA, the CDR3 is TGTGCCAGCAGCGTAGATGGTTTTGGAAACACCATATATTTT. Full variable domain (outside the CDR3, taken from reference TRBV9 and TRBJ1-3): DSGVTQTPKHLITATGQRVTLRCSPRSGDLSVYWYQQSLDQGLQFLIQYYNGEERAKGNILERFSAQQFPDLHSELNLSSLELGDSALYFCASSVDGFGNTIYFGEGSWLTVV.

This clone was counted only a few times. Other DNA sequences within the sample encode an identical CDR3. The rearrangement joins TRBV2 to TRBJ2-5; 8 bases map to TRBD1. CDR1 SNHLY and CDR2 FYNNEI come from the germline V gene. The ends lost 3 bases at V and 4 bases at J; junction bases unmatched: 1. There are 13 residues in the CDR3. The CDR3 sequence: CASSDRGRETQYF. DNA for the CDR3: TGTGCCAGCAGTGACAGGGGGCGAGAGACCCAGTACTTC.

About this clone: The junction departs from germline at one end; a sequencing error may be responsible. The gene calls are TRBV20-1 and TRBJ2-7; no clear D gene. Germline CDR1 DFQATT, CDR2 SNEGSKA (reference sequence). CDR3 length: 9 residues. Here the CDR3 DNA reads TGCAGTGCTGACGTAAACTCCCACTTC. Protein: CSADVNSHF.

The gene calls are TRBV5-1 and TRBJ2-7, with D perhaps assigned TRBD1 or TRBD2 (7 bases each). The V gene lost 2 bases and the J gene lost 3 bases, with 15 bases spanning the gap. Germline CDR1 and CDR2: SGHRS and YFSETQ. The CDR3 length is 15 residues. The CDR3, as DNA: TGCGCCAGCAGCTTACGGGGGGACAGCAACTACGAGCAGTACTTC. Protein sequence: CASSLRGDSNYEQYF.

This clone was found a few times. The chain recombines TRBV28 with TRBJ2-1; possible D gene TRBD2, 5 bases. The CDR3 has 17 amino acids. The V and J ends lost 2 bases and 6 bases respectively, with 20 bases between them. Germline V CDR1 and CDR2: MDHEN, SYDVKM. This CDR3 is CASSLARTYNPRNEQFF. CDR3 bases: TGTGCCAGCAGTTTAGCCAGGACTTACAACCCCCGCAATGAGCAGTTCTTC. Complete variable domain (other parts from reference TRBV28 and TRBJ2-1): DVKVTQSSRYLVKRTGEKVFLECVQDMDHENMFWYRQDPGLGLRLIYFSYDVKMKEKGDIPEGYSVSREKKERFSLILESASTNQTSMYLCASSLARTYNPRNEQFFGPGTRLTVL.

This clone was counted once. The chain recombines TRBV19 with TRBJ2-5; 10 nucleotides match TRBD2. V trimming: 1 base; J trimming: 5 bases; junction bases outside the gene matches: 7. Germline-derived CDR1 and CDR2 are LNHDA and SQIVND (reference sequence). The CDR3 is 16 residues long. As DNA, the CDR3 is TGTGCCAGTAGTATAGTGTCTACTAGCGGGACGGAGACCCAGTACTTC. This sequence encodes CASSIVSTSGTETQYF. Based on the CDR3 plus reference TRBV19 and TRBJ2-5, the full variable domain is DGGITQSPKYLFRKEGQNVTLSCEQNLNHDAMYWYRQDPGQGLRLIYYSQIVNDFQKGDIAEGYSVSREKKESFPLTVTSAQKNPTAFYLCASSIVSTSGTETQYFGPGTRLLVL.

The V and J genes are TRBV10-3 and TRBJ2-1, with 9 bases lining up with TRBD2. This CDR3 has 15 residues. Trimming at V came to 4 bases and at J to 9 bases, leaving 10 bases not matched to a gene. Germline V gene data show CDR1 as ENHRY and CDR2 as SYGVKD. As DNA, the CDR3 is TGTGCCATCAGTGCGGGACTAGCAATATTCGGTGAGCAGTTCTTC. Its protein is CAISAGLAIFGEQFF.

V is TRBV30 and J is TRBJ2-7; 7 bases line up with TRBD2. Germline V CDR1 and CDR2: GTSNPN, SVGIG (reference sequence). The V segment lost 7 bases and the J segment 1 base; nucleotides outside the gene matches: 4. This CDR3 has 12 amino acids. The CDR3 protein is CASGGGSYEQYF. The CDR3 DNA reads as TGTGCCTCGGGGGGAGGGTCCTACGAGCAGTACTTC.

This chain connects TRBV19 to TRBJ2-5; D unresolved. CDR3 length equals 13 residues. Trimming took 3 bases from V and 4 from J, leaving 9 bases between them. The germline V gene has CDR1 LNHDA and CDR2 SQIVND (reference sequence). The CDR3 region is CASSIPNSETQYF. For the CDR3, the DNA is TGTGCCAGTAGTATCCCAAATTCAGAGACCCAGTACTTC.

This chain joins TRBV18 and TRBJ1-2, with D possibly TRBD1 on 5 matching bases. Germline V gives CDR1 KGHSH, CDR2 LQKENI. Trimming stripped 5 bases from V and 6 bases from J, with 16 bases between. The CDR3 runs 14 residues. CDR3 in DNA: TGTGCCAGCTCAGGATCCCGGGACGCCCATGGCTACACCTTC. Translation: CASSGSRDAHGYTF.

This clone came up a few times. This chain uses TRBV18 with TRBJ2-2, with D uncertain. This CDR3 contains 13 residues. The germline CDR1 and CDR2 sequences are KGHSH and LQKENI. V was clipped by 5 bases and J by 6 bases, with 10 bases between them. This CDR3 reads CASSFDFAGELFF. The CDR3, as DNA: TGTGCCAGCTCATTCGATTTCGCCGGGGAGCTGTTTTTT.

The chain has TRBV11-3 and TRBJ2-1, with TRBD2 matching over 7 bases. The length of the CDR3 is 15 residues. V shed 1 base and J 6 bases; nucleotides not matched to a gene: 6. The germline V gene has CDR1 SGHNT and CDR2 YENEEA. This CDR3 is CASSLGTGGGNEQFF. As DNA, the CDR3 is TGTGCCAGCAGCTTAGGGACGGGAGGCGGCAATGAGCAGTTCTTC.

This clone was detected only a few times. The J gene is TRBJ2-3, the V gene TRBV7-6; possibly TRBD1 for D (5 bases). Germline lookup yields CDR1 SGHVS and CDR2 FNYEAQ. Trimming stripped 0 bases from V and 3 bases from J, with 19 bases between. The CDR3 loop spans 18 amino acids. The CDR3 loop reads CASSLAVGAPPFTDTQYF. CDR3 nucleotide sequence: TGTGCCAGCAGCTTAGCCGTAGGGGCCCCCCCTTTTACAGATACGCAGTATTTT.

This clone appeared many times. The rearrangement uses TRBV30 and TRBJ1-1, with D possibly being TRBD1 (5 bases). Germline CDR1 and CDR2: GTSNPN and SVGIG (reference sequence). The germline V and J ends were trimmed by 3 bases and 3 bases, with 11 bases remaining between them. The CDR3 length is 13 residues. The CDR3 protein is CAWSRAGYTEAFF. The DNA of the CDR3 is TGTGCCTGGAGCAGGGCGGGCTACACTGAAGCTTTCTTT.

The rearrangement links TRBV6-1 to TRBJ1-4, with D hard to call. The length of the CDR3 is 15 residues. Trimming removed 6 bases from V and 6 bases from J, with 17 bases in between. The germline V gene encodes CDR1 MNHNS and CDR2 SASEGT. The CDR3 spells CASSLTPGNDEKLFF. The CDR3 region has the DNA TGTGCCAGCAGCCTGACTCCCGGGAATGATGAAAAACTGTTTTTT.

The rearrangement joins TRBV2 to TRBJ2-5; tentative D call: TRBD2 (5 bases). Between the trimmed V and J ends, which lost 6 bases and 1 base, there was a span of 15 bases. This CDR3 region has 15 residues. The germline gives CDR1 SNHLY, CDR2 FYNNEI. CDR3 sequence reads: CASSPSSGSQETQYF. CDR3 sequence (DNA): TGTGCCAGCAGCCCCTCGAGCGGCTCCCAAGAGACCCAGTACTTC.

V and J are TRBV4-3 and TRBJ1-2; 7 nucleotides agree with TRBD1. Trimming cost V 5 bases and J 2 bases; bases outside gene matches: 8. CDR1 is LGHNA and CDR2 is YSLEER in the germline V gene. CDR3 size: 15 residues. The CDR3 loop reads CASSSHRGVNYGYTF. CDR3 coding DNA: TGCGCCAGCAGCTCACACAGGGGTGTAAACTATGGCTACACCTTC.

The chain has TRBV7-8 and TRBJ2-2; D uncertain. Germline CDR1 SGHVS, CDR2 FQNEAQ. V was cut by 0 bases and J by 1 base, with 9 bases left in between. CDR3 length: 16 amino acids. CDR3 in amino acids: CASSLAARGNTGELFF. CDR3 sequence (DNA): TGTGCCAGCAGCTTAGCGGCCAGAGGGAACACCGGGGAGCTGTTTTTT.